This T cell receptor (beta chain) is from a study of ipilimumab plus nivolumab after autologous stem cell transplantation. Overall study context: Myeloma cases were transplant-naive high-risk or relapsed within 3 years post first autologous transplant.

About this clone: Its matching antigen is unknown.

The length of the CDR3 is 15 residues. The V gene lost 0 bases and the J gene lost 7 bases, with 13 bases spanning the gap. CDR1 is SGHDT, CDR2 YYEEEE, per germline. Clones were sequenced by immunoSEQ multiplex PCR, and TCRdb holds only the in-frame ones, with some missing. The data show about 9,400 clones, around 69% seen once. Patients got ipilimumab 1 mg/kg beginning 14 to 28 days post-transplant. Dosing: nivolumab 3 mg/kg IV, weeks 1, 4, 7, 10, then every two weeks to week 26. Study outcomes and limitations: Authors suggest TCR repertoire, Treg phenotype and gut microbiota support further study.

The rearrangement joins TRBV5-6 to TRBJ2-2, with D possibly TRBD1 on 6 matching bases. The receptor was isolated from a female donor with multiple myeloma. The sample here was PBMCs, taken in a trial of ipilimumab plus nivolumab as post-transplant consolidation. The CDR3 sequence: CASSLVGGSGGELFF. In DNA form, the CDR3 reads TGTGCCAGCAGCTTGGTTGGGGGCTCGGGCGGGGAGCTGTTTTTT.